This entry lists 7 T cell receptor beta chains sequenced from one sample in a study of T-cell memory formation after mild COVID-19. In TCRdb, the 5' RACE reads were re-called with MiXCR into one record per CDR3 protein. Of around 340,000 distinct CDR3 sequences listed, roughly 13% were seen once; the top ten hold 22%. Sequenced: PBMCs or a T cell subset sorted from them (not recorded which). Source of these receptors: a man younger than 35 who had mild COVID-19 (a few samples of this study predate the infection). Cell type and time point are not known.

This chain joins TRBV5-5 and TRBJ1-3; TRBD1 agrees at 7 bases. CDR3 length equals 15 residues. Germline V gene data show CDR1 as SGHKS and CDR2 as YYEKEE (reference sequence). Trimming removed 4 bases from V and 2 bases from J; junction bases left unmatched: 6. The CDR3 here is CASSREGATGNTIYF. The CDR3 DNA is TGTGCCAGCAGCAGGGAGGGGGCTACTGGAAACACCATATATTTT. The variable domain in full, with the rest retrieved from reference TRBV5-5 and TRBJ1-3, is DAGVTQSPTHLIKTRGQQVTLRCSPISGHKSVSWYQQVLGQGPQFIFQYYEKEERGRGNFPDRFSARQFPNYSSELNVNALLLGDSALYLCASSREGATGNTIYFGEGSWLTVV.

There are many counts of this clonotype. The chain carries TRBV6-2 or TRBV6-3 and TRBJ2-1, with D hard to call. Germline lookup yields CDR1 MNHEY and CDR2 SVGEGT. There are 15 residues in the CDR3. V dropped 5 bases and J dropped 2 bases, with 13 bases sitting between them. The CDR3 DNA follows: TGTGCCAGCAGTAGAGGACCCACCACCTACAATGAGCAGTTCTTC. It translates to CASSRGPTTYNEQFF.

This clonotype turned up a few times. The rearrangement joins TRBV7-2 to TRBJ2-3, with 7 positions matching TRBD1. Trimming cost V 0 bases and J 0 bases; bases outside gene matches: 3. The germline V gene has CDR1 SGHTA and CDR2 FQGNSA. CDR3 length: 16 amino acids. This CDR3 reads CASSLAGRGSTDTQYF. CDR3 nucleotide sequence: TGTGCCAGCAGCTTAGCAGGCAGGGGGAGCACAGATACGCAGTATTTT.

A few counts support this clonotype. The chain combines TRBV6-2 or TRBV6-3 with TRBJ2-5, with 10 bases identical to TRBD2. The CDR3 sequence is 14 residues long. The germline gives CDR1 MNHEY, CDR2 SVGEGT. V shed 2 bases, J shed 10 bases, and the junction held 7 bases outside the gene matches. CDR3 sequence (DNA): TGTGCCAGCAGTTACCCCGAGCGGGGGGGGGACCAGTACTTC. This translates into CASSYPERGGDQYF.

V and J are TRBV30 and TRBJ1-3; unclear D gene. Trimming took 5 bases from V and 0 from J, leaving 11 bases between them. The CDR3 extends over 14 amino acids. Germline V gives CDR1 GTSNPN, CDR2 SVGIG (reference sequence). The CDR3 nucleotides are TGTGCCTGGGTCAGAAGGAGCTCTGGAAACACCATATATTTT. It encodes CAWVRRSSGNTIYF.

The chain links TRBV29-1 to TRBJ1-5; the D gene is possibly TRBD1 (6 bases). CDR1 is SQVTM, CDR2 ANQGSEA, per germline. Trimming shortened V by 4 bases and J by 5 bases, and 15 bases separated the two germline ends. The CDR3 has 14 amino acids. CDR3 DNA: TGCAGCGTTGCTGAGACAGGAAAAGATCAGCCCCAGCATTTT. Its protein is CSVAETGKDQPQHF.

This clonotype was detected a few times. The V call is TRBV5-1, the J call TRBJ1-2; possibly TRBD1 for D (6 bases). Germline V gene data show CDR1 as SGHRS and CDR2 as YFSETQ. This CDR3 comprises 13 residues. The germline V and J ends were trimmed by 8 bases and 3 bases, with 14 bases remaining between them. As DNA, the CDR3 is TGCGCCAGTCAACAGGGCCGGGACTATGGCTACACCTTC. Protein sequence: CASQQGRDYGYTF.